Sequencing of this TCR beta chain was carried out in a study of cytomegalovirus exposure and HLA in healthy donors. General study points: In an earlier analysis, about 87% or about 30%: the productive usage of most TCR beta V segments. Testing in vitro showed a few CMV-associated chains specific for CMV antigens. A later analysis linked a missense DCLRE1C variant to TCR beta V- and J-gene trimming. Reports indicate that TCR beta sequences accurately predicted the HLA-A and HLA-B alleles of most subjects.

Vbeta (60) and Jbeta (13) primers were used in the PCR. The data were produced by immunoSEQ multiplex PCR, yet TCRdb's version contains in-frame clones alone and is incomplete. The repertoire consists of under 200,000 clones, with over 70% occurring once and the leading ten covering 1% to 1.5%. As for this clone: As yet, its antigen is unknown.

With V trimmed by 8 bases and J by 7 bases, 9 bases remained unmatched. CDR1 MNHNS and CDR2 SASEGT come from the germline V gene. This CDR3 region has 15 residues. The clonotype comes from a man aged 45-65 years in good health and CMV-seropositive. The chain couples TRBV6-1 to TRBJ2-2, with 11 bases identical to TRBD2. Sequencing input: PBMCs. The CDR3 region is CASYSGLAVNGELFF. In DNA, the CDR3 is TGTGCCAGCTATTCGGGACTAGCGGTGAACGGGGAGCTGTTTTTT.